Listed here are 23 T cell receptor beta chains from one sample, sequenced in a study of blood T cell repertoires in COVID-19. TCRdb's table, derived via immunoSEQ multiplex PCR, lists solely in-frame clones and lacks some. The repertoire consists of some 40,000 clones, with 70% to 90% occurring once and the leading ten covering more than 4.5%. The sequenced sample was peripheral blood. These receptors were obtained from a human donor in a cohort sampled during active COVID-19.

V usage is TRBV10-1 and J usage is TRBJ2-1; D possibly corresponds to TRBD2 (5 bases). The CDR3 contains 15 residues. Germline lookup yields CDR1 WNHNN and CDR2 SYGVQD (reference sequence). Deletions cut 0 bases from V and 6 bases from J, with 12 bases between. The CDR3 loop is CASSESVGEGNEQFF. As DNA, the CDR3 is TGCGCCAGCAGTGAGTCGGTGGGAGAAGGCAATGAGCAGTTCTTC.

The chain links TRBV28 to TRBJ2-2; D might be TRBD1 (6 bases). V was pared by 5 bases and J by 0 bases, with 10 bases between. From germline, CDR1 is MDHEN and CDR2 SYDVKM. The CDR3 contains 15 residues. The CDR3 coding sequence is TGTGCCAGCAGTCCCGGGACAACGAACACCGGGGAGCTGTTTTTT. Amino acids: CASSPGTTNTGELFF.

J is TRBJ2-7 and V is TRBV19, with D tentatively TRBD2 (6 bases). There are 15 residues in the CDR3. The V gene's germline CDR1 is LNHDA and CDR2 SQIVND (reference sequence). Deletions cut 7 bases from V and 2 bases from J, with 18 bases between. The CDR3 is CASTPGAGLTYEQYF. In nucleotides, the CDR3 is TGTGCCAGTACCCCCGGGGCGGGGCTAACCTACGAGCAGTACTTC.

This sequence joins TRBV19 and TRBJ1-6; a possible D gene is TRBD1 (5 bases). The CDR3 spans 16 residues. V lost 8 bases and J lost 0, with 14 bases in between. Germline V CDR1 and CDR2: LNHDA, SQIVND (reference sequence). The CDR3 DNA follows: TGTGCCAGTCGGAATGGACAAAGCTCCTATAATTCACCCCTCCACTTT. Translating gives CASRNGQSSYNSPLHF. Complete variable domain (other parts from reference TRBV19 and TRBJ1-6): DGGITQSPKYLFRKEGQNVTLSCEQNLNHDAMYWYRQDPGQGLRLIYYSQIVNDFQKGDIAEGYSVSREKKESFPLTVTSAQKNPTAFYLCASRNGQSSYNSPLHFGNGTRLTVT.

V usage is TRBV5-7 and J usage is TRBJ2-7, with a tentative D call TRBD1 (7 bases). TRBV5-7 falls under the ORF class, with uncertain function. The CDR3 length is 19 residues. The V and J ends lost 6 bases and 4 bases respectively, with 32 bases between them. The CDR3 bases are TGTGCCAGCAAGACAGGGTGTCAGGGGGGTAGGCAGTTTCGGTACGAGCAGTACTTC. This translates into CASKTGCQGGRQFRYEQYF.

The chain links TRBV9 to TRBJ1-2; D may be TRBD1 (6 bases). Germline V lookup: CDR1 SGDLS, CDR2 YYNGEE. The V gene lost 0 bases and the J gene lost 7 bases, with 22 bases spanning the gap. CDR3 length: 17 residues. CDR3 protein: CASSVGAGVFTQSGYTF. CDR3 in DNA: TGTGCCAGCAGCGTAGGTGCAGGGGTGTTTACCCAAAGTGGCTACACCTTC.

V and J are TRBV11-3 and TRBJ2-1, with 11 bases that match TRBD2. Germline-derived CDR1 and CDR2 are SGHNT and YENEEA. With 5 bases clipped from V and 4 bases from J, the junction kept 7 bases outside the gene matches. CDR3 length: 16 residues. The CDR3 reads CASSPRTSGSYNEQFF. Here the CDR3 DNA reads TGTGCCAGCAGCCCTCGGACTAGCGGGTCTTACAATGAGCAGTTCTTC.

A few counts support this clone. The rearrangement links TRBV9 to TRBJ2-1; tentatively, D is TRBD2 (5 bases). CDR3 length: 15 amino acids. From germline, CDR1 is SGDLS and CDR2 YYNGEE. Trimming took off 0 bases at V and 5 bases at J, with 12 bases between the two ends. The CDR3 is CASSVAGNLNNEQFF. In nucleotides, the CDR3 is TGTGCCAGCAGCGTAGCGGGAAACCTGAACAATGAGCAGTTCTTC.

The chain joins TRBV2 to TRBJ1-2, with D maybe TRBD1 (5 bases). Germline CDR1 and CDR2: SNHLY and FYNNEI. V lost 5 bases, J lost 3 bases, and 10 bases lay in between. The CDR3 is 13 amino acids. The CDR3 loop is CASSPTEYYGYTF. As DNA, the CDR3 is TGTGCCAGCAGTCCGACAGAATACTATGGCTACACCTTC. Full variable domain (outside the CDR3, taken from reference TRBV2 and TRBJ1-2): EPEVTQTPSHQVTQMGQEVILRCVPISNHLYFYWYRQILGQKVEFLVSFYNNEISEKSEIFDDQFSVERPDGSNFTLKIRSTKLEDSAMYFCASSPTEYYGYTFGSGTRLTVV.

V gene TRBV9 combines with J gene TRBJ2-7, with TRBD2 as a possible D gene (6 bases). CDR1 and CDR2 (germline): SGDLS, YYNGEE. CDR3 size: 15 residues. The ends were cut back, 3 bases at V and 4 bases at J, with 17 bases in the middle. CDR3 nucleotides: TGTGCCAGCAGCGAACGAGGGGCCGCGGGGTACGAGCAGTACTTC. Protein sequence: CASSERGAAGYEQYF.

The V call is TRBV11-3, the J call TRBJ2-2; a weak D match, TRBD2 (5 bases). Germline V gives CDR1 SGHNT, CDR2 YENEEA. The CDR3 covers 17 residues. Between the trimmed V and J ends, which lost 5 bases and 3 bases, there was a span of 19 bases. In DNA, the CDR3 is TGTGCCAGCAGCACCCACCCGGCAGTCGGGGACACCGGGGAGCTGTTTTTT. It specifies CASSTHPAVGDTGELFF.

The J gene is TRBJ2-5, the V gene TRBV15, with 14 positions matching TRBD2. With V trimmed by 3 bases and J by 4 bases, 4 bases remained unmatched. Germline CDR1 LNHNV, CDR2 YYDKDF (reference sequence). The CDR3 consists of 16 residues. CDR3 residues: CATSSPGLAGVETQYF. The CDR3, as DNA: TGTGCCACCAGCAGCCCGGGACTAGCGGGAGTAGAGACCCAGTACTTC.

The V gene is TRBV5-1, the J gene TRBJ2-7; 8 nucleotides align to TRBD1. Trimming removed 0 bases from V and 0 bases from J; junction bases left unmatched: 2. This CDR3 is built from 15 residues. Germline CDR1 SGHRS, CDR2 YFSETQ. The chain's CDR3 is CASSLGGTGSYEQYF. The CDR3 nucleotides are TGCGCCAGCAGCTTGGGGGGGACAGGCTCCTACGAGCAGTACTTC.

V and J are TRBV7-9 and TRBJ2-7, with 11 bases aligning to TRBD1. The CDR3 spans 15 residues. Trimming at V came to 3 bases and at J to 5 bases, leaving 6 bases not matched to a gene. The germline V gene has CDR1 SEHNR and CDR2 FQNEAQ (reference sequence). Here the CDR3 reads CASSFGQGAPNEQYF. The DNA for the CDR3 is TGTGCCAGCAGCTTCGGACAGGGGGCGCCGAACGAGCAGTACTTC.

The CDR3 nucleotides are TGTGCCAGCAGCGTAGGGACTATGAACACCGGGGAGCTGTTTTTT. Translated, it gives CASSVGTMNTGELFF. This chain joins TRBV9 and TRBJ2-2; D may be TRBD2 (6 bases). Germline-derived CDR1 and CDR2 are SGDLS and YYNGEE. The CDR3 has 15 residues. Deletions cut 0 bases from V and 1 base from J, with 7 bases between.

This chain joins TRBV5-6 and TRBJ2-5; 12 bases are shared with TRBD2. Germline CDR1 reads SGHDT; CDR2 reads YYEEEE. The CDR3 has 18 residues. The V and J ends lost 1 base and 4 bases, in that order; junction bases with no gene match: 11. The DNA for the CDR3 is TGTGCCAGCAGCTTGACGTCTAGCGGGAGGGCCCCCCCAGAGACCCAGTACTTC. Amino acid sequence: CASSLTSSGRAPPETQYF. Full variable domain (rest looked up from reference TRBV5-6 and TRBJ2-5): DAGVTQSPTHLIKTRGQQVTLRCSPKSGHDTVSWYQQALGQGPQFIFQYYEEEERQRGNFPDRFSGHQFPNYSSELNVNALLLGDSALYLCASSLTSSGRAPPETQYFGPGTRLLVL.

This rearrangement joins TRBV7-9 to TRBJ2-5; 9 bases map to TRBD2. The CDR3 totals 16 residues. The germline V gene has CDR1 SEHNR and CDR2 FQNEAQ (reference sequence). V shed 1 base and J 3 bases; nucleotides not matched to a gene: 6. CDR3 coding DNA: TGTGCCAGCAGCTTAGGGGCGGGAGGGCCGAAAGAGACCCAGTACTTC. It codes for CASSLGAGGPKETQYF.

The chain has TRBV10-2 and TRBJ2-7; 7 bases agree with TRBD2. The CDR3 is 14 residues long. V was pared by 4 bases and J by 3 bases, with 6 bases of the junction left unmatched. In germline, CDR1 is WSHSY, CDR2 SAAADI. The CDR3 reads CASSGDYPYYEQYF. The CDR3 DNA reads as TGCGCCAGCAGTGGGGACTACCCATACTACGAGCAGTACTTC.

The V and J genes are TRBV28 and TRBJ1-2, with D maybe TRBD1 (6 bases). With 1 base removed from V and 4 bases from J, the gap between germline ends came to 13 bases. The CDR3 contains 15 residues. Germline CDR1 reads MDHEN; CDR2 reads SYDVKM. CDR3 loop: CASSLLGGQSYGYTF. The CDR3 DNA follows: TGTGCCAGCAGTTTATTAGGAGGACAGTCCTATGGCTACACCTTC.

The rearrangement uses TRBV6-5 and TRBJ2-3; possibly TRBD1 for D (7 bases). The CDR3 extends over 15 amino acids. V shed 6 bases and J shed 3 bases, with 16 bases lying between them. The germline V gene has CDR1 MNHEY and CDR2 SVGAGI. CDR3 amino acids: CASRNRGGRTDTQYF. The CDR3 DNA is TGTGCCAGCAGAAACAGGGGAGGTAGGACAGATACGCAGTATTTT.

CDR3 nucleotide sequence: TGTGCCAGCAGTTTGGAGGGCGCGGGCTACACCTTC. Translated, it gives CASSLEGAGYTF. V and J are TRBV12-3 or TRBV12-4 and TRBJ1-2, with D uncertain. This CDR3 spans 12 amino acids. Between the trimmed V and J ends, which lost 3 bases and 8 bases, there was a span of 10 bases.

The chain uses TRBV28 and TRBJ1-5; D gene ambiguous. Trimming took off 1 base at V and 6 bases at J, with 13 bases between the two ends. This CDR3 spans 15 amino acids. Germline V gives CDR1 MDHEN, CDR2 SYDVKM. This chain's CDR3 is CASSLLSGRRQPQHF. The DNA for the CDR3 is TGTGCCAGCAGTTTATTATCTGGGAGGCGTCAGCCCCAGCATTTT.

The chain carries TRBV11-2 and TRBJ2-1; 8 bases are a match to TRBD2. V was clipped by 5 bases and J by 3 bases; unmatched bases: 6. The CDR3 extends over 15 amino acids. The germline gives CDR1 SGHAT, CDR2 FQNNGV. CDR3 region: CASSPSGRSYNEQFF. Here the CDR3 DNA reads TGTGCCAGCAGCCCGAGCGGGAGAAGCTACAATGAGCAGTTCTTC.